Listed here are 2 T cell receptor beta chains from one sample, sequenced in a study of blood T cell repertoires in COVID-19 (dated by TCRdb to 2020 to 2021). The library relied on the immunoSEQ multiplex PCR assay. The table was pulled from immuneACCESS by TCRdb, which kept in-frame rearrangements only. Such tables lose some clones; where checked, under half of the loss comes from unresolved V genes, and the rest has no known cause. This sample has about 440,000 clones in its table, and around 89% of those were observed once. The top ten clones comprise over 4% of the sample. The sequenced material came from peripheral blood. These TCRs come from a woman in her thirties with acute or convalescent COVID-19.

This rearrangement joins TRBV28 to TRBJ1-2; 9 positions match TRBD1. V was clipped by 4 bases and J by 7 bases; unmatched bases: 7. The CDR3 has 14 amino acids. Germline CDR1 is MDHEN and CDR2 is SYDVKM. The CDR3 region has the DNA TGTGCCAGCAGTTCCCGGGACAGGGTTGGTGGCTACACCTTC. Translated: CASSSRDRVGGYTF.

The rearrangement joins TRBV29-1 to TRBJ1-1, with D tentatively TRBD1 (5 bases). Germline CDR1 SQVTM, CDR2 ANQGSEA. Trimming stripped 0 bases from V and 5 bases from J, with 13 bases between. This CDR3 comprises 14 residues. CDR3 nucleotide sequence: TGCAGCGTTGAAGACGCTCCCGGGGGAACTGAAGCTTTCTTT. This encodes CSVEDAPGGTEAFF.